Each of the 24 T cell receptor beta chains below was sequenced from the same sample in a study of molecular identifiers for immune sequencing clone quantification. TCRdb independently ran MiXCR on the PCR reads; one entry per CDR3 protein. Of more than 550,000 distinct CDR3 sequences in the sample, roughly 25% were seen once. What was sequenced was naive CD8+ T cells from blood, with Jurkat cell RNA spiked in. Subset specified: FACS-sorted CD8+CD4-CCR7+CD45RA+ naive T cells. Receptors were obtained from a human donor in good health. Some libraries in this study had Jurkat cell RNA spiked in.

This clonotype came up once. A much larger clonotype is one base distant, so this may be a read error. The chain joins TRBV4-1 to TRBJ1-4; D gene ambiguous. Germline-derived CDR1 and CDR2 are MGHRA and YSYEKL. This CDR3 has 16 amino acids. The CDR3, as DNA: TGCGCCAGCAGCCAAGAAGCTGGGCGCCTTAATGAACAACTGTTTTTT. Protein: CASSQEAGRLNEQLFF.

This clonotype has a handful of counts. The genes are TRBV6-2 or TRBV6-3 and TRBJ2-7; maybe TRBD2 (6 bases). Trimming cost V 10 bases and J 6 bases, with 16 bases left between them. The CDR3 spans 12 residues. Germline CDR1 reads MNHEY; CDR2 reads SVGEGT. The CDR3 protein is CATRGGPREQYF. The CDR3 DNA reads TGTGCCACCAGAGGAGGGCCGCGCGAGCAGTACTTC.

The V call is TRBV14, the J call TRBJ1-2; no clear D. Germline V gene data show CDR1 as SGHDN and CDR2 as FVKESK. CDR3 length: 14 amino acids. Trimming removed 2 bases at V and 3 bases at J, with 10 bases between. The CDR3 reads CASSQLSSDYGYTF. The CDR3, as DNA: TGTGCCAGCAGCCAATTATCTTCGGACTATGGCTACACCTTC.

V gene TRBV11-2 combines with J gene TRBJ2-1, with D perhaps matching TRBD1 (5 bases). Trimming took off 5 bases at V and 2 bases at J, with 19 bases between the two ends. The CDR3 spans 17 residues. Germline V gives CDR1 SGHAT, CDR2 FQNNGV. DNA of the CDR3: TGTGCCAGCAGCCCAAGATCTTGGACAACCACCTACAATGAGCAGTTCTTC. This encodes CASSPRSWTTTYNEQFF.

In its sample, this clonotype was seen many times. The chain links TRBV19 to TRBJ2-7; D may be TRBD1 or TRBD2 (5 bases each). Trimming took off 5 bases at V and 5 bases at J, with 13 bases between the two ends. The germline V gene has CDR1 LNHDA and CDR2 SQIVND (reference sequence). This CDR3 contains 13 residues. The CDR3 reads CASSFGAADEQYF. Written as DNA, the CDR3 is TGTGCCAGTAGTTTCGGGGCGGCGGACGAGCAGTACTTC.

The rearrangement uses TRBV11-2 and TRBJ2-3; no clear D. Deletions cut 3 bases from V and 4 bases from J, with 8 bases between. CDR1 and CDR2 from the germline V gene are SGHAT and FQNNGV. The CDR3 contains 13 residues. The CDR3 coding sequence is TGTGCCAGCAGCTTTTTTCTAGCAGATACGCAGTATTTT. Its translation is CASSFFLADTQYF.

This clonotype was recorded at least ten times. The chain employs TRBV6-1 and TRBJ1-1; a possible D gene is TRBD1 (5 bases). Between the trimmed V and J ends, which lost 0 bases and 11 bases, there was a span of 7 bases. The germline CDR1 and CDR2 sequences are MNHNS and SASEGT. The length of the CDR3 is 11 residues. CDR3 region: CASSEAGPAFF. CDR3 coding DNA: TGTGCCAGCAGTGAAGCGGGGCCGGCTTTCTTT.

This clonotype showed up just a few times. The genes are TRBV4-1 and TRBJ1-5; 8 bases match TRBD1. Germline values: CDR1 MGHRA, CDR2 YSYEKL. J was trimmed by 1 base and V by 0 bases; bases with no gene match: 11. CDR3 size: 19 residues. The CDR3 DNA sequence: TGCGCCAGCAGCCAAGAATCTGGGCCAGGGGGCGCGAGCAATCAGCCCCAGCATTTT. Residues: CASSQESGPGGASNQPQHF.

This clonotype has a count of ten or more. The junction does not match germline at one end; this may be a read error. The chain links TRBV7-9 to TRBJ2-7; maybe TRBD2 (5 bases). The CDR3 totals 13 residues. Germline V gene sequence: CDR1 SEHNR, CDR2 FQNEAQ (reference sequence). The CDR3 here is CASSLAGDYEQYF. The CDR3 DNA reads TGCGCCAGCAGCTTGGCCGGGGACTACGAGCAGTACTTC.

A note on this clonotype: Given a much more abundant clone one base away, this may be a read error. A read error is likely, as this CDR3 ends without the conserved phenylalanine or tryptophan. The V and J genes are TRBV7-8 and TRBJ2-3, with D perhaps matching TRBD1 or TRBD2 (6 bases each). Trimming took off 5 bases at V and 6 bases at J, with 15 bases between the two ends. The germline V gene encodes CDR1 SGHVS and CDR2 FQNEAQ. CDR3 length: 14 amino acids. CDR3 amino acids: CASSAVGGHDTQYL. CDR3 coding DNA: TGTGCCAGCAGCGCGGTTGGGGGGCATGATACGCAGTATCTT.

This clonotype was seen a few times. This chain connects TRBV20-1 to TRBJ1-3, with D maybe TRBD1 (5 bases). CDR3 length equals 14 residues. Trimming cost V 0 bases and J 4 bases, with 10 bases left between them. Germline CDR1 reads DFQATT; CDR2 reads SNEGSKA (reference sequence). DNA of the CDR3: TGCAGTGCTAGAGACAGGGTTGCGGGAAACACCATATATTTT. Its translation: CSARDRVAGNTIYF.

The table lists this clonotype with many counts. V usage is TRBV27 and J usage is TRBJ1-5, with D unresolved. Between the trimmed V and J ends, which lost 4 bases and 10 bases, there was a span of 8 bases. CDR3 size: 11 residues. Germline V gene data show CDR1 as MNHEY and CDR2 as SMNVEV (reference sequence). The CDR3 nucleotides read TGTGCCAGCAGTTCCCTAGGACCCCAGCATTTT. This sequence encodes CASSSLGPQHF.

On this clonotype: Relative to the germline gene, one junction end is altered; a read error may explain this. The J gene is TRBJ2-3, the V gene TRBV27; 9 bases match TRBD2. Germline V CDR1 and CDR2: MNHEY, SMNVEV (reference sequence). This CDR3 has 15 residues. CDR3 loop: CARRLHSGSTAPPYF. The CDR3 DNA follows: TGTGCCCGCAGGCTCCATAGCGGGAGTACCGCTCCGCCGTATTTT.

The chain links TRBV5-1 to TRBJ1-6; D gene uncertain. The CDR3 is made up of 16 amino acids. Germline values: CDR1 SGHRS, CDR2 YFSETQ. The V end was cut by 0 bases, the J end by 7 bases, with 14 bases between. The DNA for the CDR3 is TGCGCCAGCAGCTTGGAGGTACAGCTTGGGAATTCACCCCTCCACTTT. As protein: CASSLEVQLGNSPLHF.

There are a few counts of this clonotype. This chain links TRBV7-9 with TRBJ2-5; the D is unclear. This CDR3 contains 15 residues. The ends were cut back, 3 bases at V and 2 bases at J, with 13 bases in the middle. Germline V gene lookup returns CDR1 SEHNR and CDR2 FQNEAQ (reference sequence). CDR3 amino acids: CASSFGVKGQETQYF. In nucleotides, the CDR3 is TGTGCCAGCAGCTTCGGCGTTAAGGGACAAGAGACCCAGTACTTC. Drawing the rest from reference TRBV7-9 and TRBJ2-5, the complete variable domain is DTGVSQNPRHKITKRGQNVTFRCDPISEHNRLYWYRQTLGQGPEFLTYFQNEAQLEKSRLLSDRFSAERPKGSFSTLEIQRTEQGDSAMYLCASSFGVKGQETQYFGPGTRLLVL.

Of note for this clonotype: This could be a read error, since a much larger clone is one nucleotide away. The chain is built from TRBV2 and TRBJ1-2; no reliable D call. V lost 6 bases, J lost 3 bases, and 11 bases lay in between. The CDR3 covers 13 residues. CDR1 is SNHLY, CDR2 FYNNEI, per germline. The CDR3 region is CASSPAVDYGYTF. The CDR3 DNA reads as TGTGCCAGCAGCCCCGCAGTGGACTATGGCTACACCTTC.

Many counts were recorded for this clonotype. The chain combines TRBV20-1 with TRBJ2-7; D gene ambiguous. Germline CDR1 DFQATT, CDR2 SNEGSKA (reference sequence). The CDR3 totals 15 residues. V was clipped by 6 bases and J by 2 bases, with 20 bases between them. Written as DNA, the CDR3 is TGCAGTGCAGAAGAGGCGGACCGTGCTGCCTACGAGCAGTACTTC. As protein: CSAEEADRAAYEQYF.

Regarding this clonotype: This may stem from a read error, because a much larger clone lies one nucleotide away. The CDR3 loop is CASSQEYPGVAVDTQYF. The CDR3 DNA sequence: TGTGCCAGCAGCCAAGAGTATCCGGGAGTGGCCGTTGATACGCAGTATTTT. V is TRBV3-1 and J is TRBJ2-3; tentative D call: TRBD2 (6 bases). Germline lookup yields CDR1 LGHDT and CDR2 YNNKEL (reference sequence). V was pared by 0 bases and J by 6 bases, with 19 bases between. The CDR3 has 17 residues.

This clonotype occurred many times. This rearrangement joins TRBV21-1 to TRBJ1-5; TRBD1 reflects the table's D call only, with no check against the DNA. TRBV21-1 is reported as a pseudogene. This CDR3 has 15 amino acids. In nucleotides, the CDR3 is TGTGCCAGCAGCAAACTGACAGTTAGCAATCAGCCCCAGCATTTT. Amino acids: CASSKLTVSNQPQHF.

The V call is TRBV5-1, the J call TRBJ2-1, with D unclear. Per the germline V gene, CDR1 is SGHRS and CDR2 is YFSETQ. Trimming stripped 4 bases from V and 2 bases from J, with 13 bases between. CDR3 length equals 15 residues. The CDR3 here is CASSPDGSAYNEQFF. The CDR3 DNA reads as TGCGCCAGCAGCCCCGATGGGTCCGCCTACAATGAGCAGTTCTTC. Combining the CDR3 with reference TRBV5-1 and TRBJ2-1 gives the whole variable domain KAGVTQTPRYLIKTRGQQVTLSCSPISGHRSVSWYQQTPGQGLQFLFEYFSETQRNKGNFPGRFSGRQFSNSRSEMNVSTLELGDSALYLCASSPDGSAYNEQFFGPGTRLTVL.

J is TRBJ1-4 and V is TRBV30, with a tentative D call TRBD1 (6 bases). The germline V and J ends were trimmed by 2 bases and 11 bases, with 15 bases remaining between them. CDR3 length equals 13 residues. Germline V CDR1 and CDR2: GTSNPN, SVGIG (reference sequence). The CDR3 DNA sequence: TGTGCCTGGAGTTGGGGCAGGGGAGATAAACTGTTTTTT. Its protein product is CAWSWGRGDKLFF.

This clonotype was counted many times. This sequence joins TRBV10-2 and TRBJ2-4, with D unresolved. The germline V and J ends were trimmed by 3 bases and 6 bases, with 12 bases remaining between them. The CDR3 totals 14 residues. The germline gives CDR1 WSHSY, CDR2 SAAADI. The CDR3 nucleotides are TGCGCCAGCAGTGACCCCTGGACCTTAAACATTCAGTACTTC. It encodes CASSDPWTLNIQYF.

This clonotype was seen ten or more times. The gene calls are TRBV9 and TRBJ1-1, with D unclear. The CDR3 spans 13 residues. CDR1 is SGDLS, CDR2 YYNGEE, per germline. Trimming left V 6 bases short and J 0 bases short, with 9 bases between. The CDR3 reads CASNQGMNTEAFF. The CDR3 bases are TGTGCCAGCAATCAAGGAATGAACACTGAAGCTTTCTTT. The entire variable domain, with the rest obtained from reference TRBV9 and TRBJ1-1, is as follows: DSGVTQTPKHLITATGQRVTLRCSPRSGDLSVYWYQQSLDQGLQFLIQYYNGEERAKGNILERFSAQQFPDLHSELNLSSLELGDSALYFCASNQGMNTEAFFGQGTRLTVV.

This clonotype was counted many times. This chain links TRBV28 with TRBJ2-2; D is ambiguous. V was pared by 1 base and J by 1 base, with 10 bases between. The CDR3 loop spans 16 amino acids. Per germline, CDR1 MDHEN and CDR2 SYDVKM. CDR3 region: CASSLLVPMNTGELFF. The CDR3 DNA is TGTGCCAGCAGTTTATTGGTCCCTATGAACACCGGGGAGCTGTTTTTT.